The clone carrying this T cell receptor (beta chain) was seen at least ten times. Its antigen is undetermined. This record belongs to a study of T-cell reconstitution after alpha-beta-depleted transplantation in children. Study-wide findings and caveats: In patients about two months after transplant, alpha-beta T cells reportedly arose from several hundred expanded graft clones.

Unique molecular identifiers were incorporated when the TCRbeta library was constructed. TCRdb redid the calling of the PCR reads with MiXCR, one entry per CDR3 protein. The table records roughly 160,000 distinct CDR3 sequences, more than 9.5% of them present only once. The source material was PBMCs, sampled before TCRalphabeta/CD19-depleted stem cell transplant. This clonotype was sampled from a boy younger than 10 with acute myeloid leukemia, due to receive a stem cell transplant.

The CDR3: CASSVQGTRNEQFF. The CDR3 bases are TGTGCCAGCAGCGTGCAGGGGACCCGCAATGAGCAGTTCTTC. V and J are TRBV9 and TRBJ2-1; TRBD1 is a possible D gene (6 bases). In germline, CDR1 is SGDLS, CDR2 YYNGEE. CDR3 length: 14 residues. V lost 2 bases and J 6 bases, leaving 12 bases between the germline ends.